Below, 9 T cell receptor beta chains from the same sample are listed, as sequenced in a study of beta chain features in type 1 diabetes. The sequenced template was cDNA made from the entire isolated RNA. Profiled with immunoSEQ multiplex PCR; TCRdb holds only in-frame clones, not every one. The sample comprises around 350,000 clones, roughly 12% of which are singletons, and under 0.02% rests with the top ten. The source material was naive CD4+ T cells from blood. Receptors were obtained from a man younger than 35 in good health.

This clone was detected only a few times. This chain uses TRBV20-1 with TRBJ2-2, with TRBD2 as a possible D gene (6 bases). Trimming took 6 bases from V and 5 from J, leaving 7 bases between them. The CDR3 is 11 residues long. Per the germline V gene, CDR1 is DFQATT and CDR2 is SNEGSKA (reference sequence). CDR3 sequence reads: CSAAGTGELFF. The CDR3 DNA is TGCAGTGCGGCGGGGACCGGGGAGCTGTTTTTT.

This chain connects TRBV7-2 to TRBJ2-2, with D tentatively TRBD1 (6 bases). The CDR3 is made up of 14 amino acids. Deletions cut 4 bases from V and 6 bases from J, with 12 bases between. Germline CDR1 and CDR2: SGHTA and FQGNSA. The CDR3 reads CASSSDRQAGELFF. DNA of the CDR3: TGTGCCAGCAGCTCCGATCGACAGGCCGGGGAGCTGTTTTTT.

This chain uses TRBV4-3 with TRBJ1-6; D is perhaps TRBD1 (6 bases). CDR1 and CDR2 from the germline V gene are LGHNA and YSLEER. V lost 0 bases and J lost 5, with 17 bases in between. The CDR3 covers 18 residues. The chain's CDR3 is CASSQDAQGPRNNSPLHF. The CDR3, as DNA: TGCGCCAGCAGCCAAGATGCGCAGGGGCCGAGGAATAATTCACCCCTCCACTTT.

The chain joins TRBV6-5 to TRBJ2-7, with 13 bases fitting TRBD2. Trimming removed 2 bases from V and 3 bases from J; junction bases left unmatched: 4. The CDR3 is made up of 16 amino acids. In germline, CDR1 is MNHEY, CDR2 SVGAGI. CDR3 DNA: TGTGCCAGCAGTTACGCACTAGCGGGAGGGTTCTACGAGCAGTACTTC. Encoded protein: CASSYALAGGFYEQYF.

The chain couples TRBV19 to TRBJ2-5; 7 nucleotides align to TRBD1. This CDR3 is built from 14 residues. Germline V lookup: CDR1 LNHDA, CDR2 SQIVND (reference sequence). The trim removed 0 bases at V and 2 bases at J, leaving 0 bases unmatched. The CDR3 region has the DNA TGTGCCAGTAGTATAGACAGGGGGCAAGAGACCCAGTACTTC. Its protein is CASSIDRGQETQYF.

In its sample, this clone was seen a few times. The chain recombines TRBV7-2 with TRBJ2-7; 9 positions agree with TRBD1. Germline trimming cut 5 bases from V and 2 bases from J; bases unmatched to any gene: 7. The CDR3 sequence is 15 residues long. Germline values: CDR1 SGHTA, CDR2 FQGNSA. In DNA, the CDR3 is TGTGCCAGCAGCCCCGGGACAGGGATGACCTACGAGCAGTACTTC. Translated: CASSPGTGMTYEQYF.

The chain employs TRBV7-8 and TRBJ2-4, with D unclear. CDR3 length equals 14 residues. Per the germline V gene, CDR1 is SGHVS and CDR2 is FQNEAQ. The V end was cut by 1 base, the J end by 7 bases, with 11 bases between. The CDR3 bases are TGTGCCAGCAGCTTAGAAGTGAATCGGAACATTCAGTACTTC. Encoded protein: CASSLEVNRNIQYF. Full variable domain (outside the CDR3, taken from reference TRBV7-8 and TRBJ2-4): GAGVSQSPRYKVAKRGQDVALRCDPISGHVSLFWYQQALGQGPEFLTYFQNEAQLDKSGLPSDRFFAERPEGSVSTLKIQRTQQEDSAVYLCASSLEVNRNIQYFGAGTRLSVL.

The V call is TRBV28, the J call TRBJ1-3; 9 nucleotides agree with TRBD1. After removal of 1 base from V and 2 bases from J, the junction contained 6 bases not matched to a gene. Germline values: CDR1 MDHEN, CDR2 SYDVKM. This CDR3 comprises 17 residues. As DNA, the CDR3 is TGTGCCAGCAGTTTATACTCGGGACAGGGTACTGGAAACACCATATATTTT. As protein: CASSLYSGQGTGNTIYF. Combining the CDR3 with reference TRBV28 and TRBJ1-3 gives the whole variable domain DVKVTQSSRYLVKRTGEKVFLECVQDMDHENMFWYRQDPGLGLRLIYFSYDVKMKEKGDIPEGYSVSREKKERFSLILESASTNQTSMYLCASSLYSGQGTGNTIYFGEGSWLTVV.

A few counts support this clone. The chain links TRBV30 to TRBJ2-6; 7 nucleotides line up with TRBD1. With 8 bases clipped from V and 0 bases from J, the junction kept 7 bases outside the gene matches. CDR3 length: 15 amino acids. The germline gives CDR1 GTSNPN, CDR2 SVGIG (reference sequence). The CDR3 spells CAEKTGHSGANVLTF. The CDR3 DNA sequence: TGTGCCGAGAAGACAGGGCACTCTGGGGCCAACGTCCTGACTTTC.